The clone carrying this T cell receptor (beta chain) was observed a few times. Its antigen is currently unknown. These data belong to a study of beta chain features in type 1 diabetes. General study findings and limits: Amplification by PCR could prefer shorter templates, with the same effect in patients and controls. Shortening of TCRB CDR3s, moderate but significant, appeared in all four CD4+ subsets of Type 1 diabetes patients. There was a possibility that cDNA sequencing over-represented cells with high TCR expression.

The CDR3 is made up of 16 amino acids. The V gene's germline CDR1 is SGHNT and CDR2 YYREEE (reference sequence). V gave up 3 bases and J gave up 10 bases; unmatched junction bases: 12. CD45RO/CCR7/CD25/CD127/CD95/CD27 staining was used to isolate CD4+ naive, central memory, regulatory and stem cell-like memory cells by sorting. Every bit of the isolated RNA underwent reverse transcription, so sequencing read expressed TCRB transcripts. Generated by immunoSEQ multiplex PCR, the TCRdb table keeps only in-frame clones and is missing some. The sample includes 120,000 to 150,000 clones, around 51% of them seen just once.

V gene TRBV5-4 combines with J gene TRBJ2-3; TRBD2 matches 12 bases. The sequence derives from a man aged 18 to 30 in good health. Sequencing used Tregs from blood. The CDR3 DNA sequence: TGTGCCAGCAGCTCATCTAGCGGGAGGGCTATTCGGGCGCAGTATTTT. This encodes CASSSSSGRAIRAQYF.